What follows describes a single T cell receptor beta chain. This sample was included in a study of blood T cell repertoires in COVID-19. Whole-study context: Acute-phase and convalescent COVID-19 samples originated in the United States, Italy and Spain. PBMCs, B-cell-depleted T cells, or T cells were the source of the cDNA or gDNA that made up the material.

Original methodology: Reference gene primers were amplified, and this amplification served to estimate nucleated cell counts. TCRdb's table, derived via immunoSEQ multiplex PCR, lists solely in-frame clones and lacks some. V, J and clone size were drawn from that table, and D and trimming were deduced from the DNA. The sample records about 170,000 clones, about four fifths being singletons. The sequencing sample was made of peripheral blood. The sequence derives from a man between 65 and 85 years old with active or convalescent COVID-19.

The DNA for the CDR3 is TGTGCCAGCAGTTACAGGGGGCTGTTCAGGGTCGAGCAGTACTTC. As protein: CASSYRGLFRVEQYF. This chain connects TRBV27 to TRBJ2-7, with 9 bases matching TRBD1. This CDR3 has 15 residues. V lost 4 bases, J lost 6 bases, and 10 bases stayed unmatched. Germline V lookup: CDR1 MNHEY, CDR2 SMNVEV (reference sequence).